These 8 T cell receptor beta chains came from one sample sequenced in a study of cytomegalovirus exposure and HLA in healthy donors. It was with 60 Vbeta and 13 Jbeta primers that the PCR ran. The data were produced by immunoSEQ multiplex PCR, yet TCRdb's version contains in-frame clones alone and is incomplete. The repertoire has fewer than 200,000 clones, about three quarters of them found once; the top ten carry roughly 0.76%. Sequenced sample: PBMCs. These receptors were obtained from a female donor in good health and CMV-seronegative.

J is TRBJ2-7 and V is TRBV7-3; 8 bases are a match to TRBD2. Germline lookup yields CDR1 SGHTA and CDR2 FQGTGA. Trimming cost V 5 bases and J 3 bases; bases outside gene matches: 3. CDR3 size: 13 residues. The CDR3, as DNA: TGTGCCAGCAGCCCAAGCGGGGGCTACGAGCAGTACTTC. Its protein is CASSPSGGYEQYF.

The chain couples TRBV2 to TRBJ2-2; TRBD1 matches at 11 bases. The CDR3 is 15 amino acids. The V and J ends lost 8 bases and 5 bases, in that order; junction bases with no gene match: 7. Per germline, CDR1 SNHLY and CDR2 FYNNEI. DNA for the CDR3: TGTGCCAGCTGGAGGGACAGGGGGGGAACCGGGGAGCTGTTTTTT. Protein product: CASWRDRGGTGELFF.

The sample holds one count of this clone. This sequence joins TRBV10-3 and TRBJ2-7; D is undetermined. The CDR3 has 13 residues. Per the germline V gene, CDR1 is ENHRY and CDR2 is SYGVKD. CDR3 region: CASWSPSSYEQYF. The DNA for the CDR3 is TGTGCGTCCTGGTCCCCCAGTTCCTACGAGCAGTACTTC.

As regards this clone: At one end, the junction sequence differs from germline, possibly due to a read error. J is TRBJ2-6 and V is TRBV6-5; maybe TRBD1 (5 bases). The germline V gene has CDR1 MNHEY and CDR2 SVGAGI. The CDR3 loop spans 14 amino acids. As DNA, the CDR3 is TGTGCCAGCTTGGGCCTTTCTGGGGCCAACGGCCTGACTTTC. It codes for CASLGLSGANGLTF.

The chain combines TRBV5-1 with TRBJ2-5; 15 nucleotides line up with TRBD2. The last part of the DNA fits TRBJ2-7 better; the J call may be wrong. The CDR3 totals 16 residues. Germline V gives CDR1 SGHRS, CDR2 YFSETQ. This CDR3 reads CASSRTSGRAGYEQYF. CDR3 nucleotides: TGCGCCAGCAGCCGGACTAGCGGGAGGGCCGGGTACGAGCAGTACTTC.

V gene TRBV27 combines with J gene TRBJ1-2, with D perhaps TRBD1 (6 bases). Per germline, CDR1 MNHEY and CDR2 SMNVEV (reference sequence). The CDR3 is made up of 12 amino acids. V lost 6 bases and J 4 bases, leaving 9 bases between the germline ends. CDR3 nucleotide sequence: TGTGCCAGCAGACAGGGTGGCTATGGCTACACCTTC. Translated, it gives CASRQGGYGYTF.

The rearrangement uses TRBV6-1 and TRBJ2-7; 11 positions match TRBD2. CDR3 size: 15 residues. Germline CDR1 and CDR2: MNHNS and SASEGT. With V trimmed by 4 bases and J by 8 bases, 10 bases remained unmatched. CDR3 loop: CASSGLAGGVLKQYF. The CDR3 region has the DNA TGTGCCAGCAGTGGGCTAGCGGGGGGTGTCCTCAAGCAGTACTTC.

The chain uses TRBV7-8 and TRBJ1-6, with 8 bases matching TRBD1. The CDR3 contains 15 residues. CDR1 and CDR2 (germline): SGHVS, FQNEAQ. Trimming at V came to 2 bases and at J to 9 bases, leaving 6 bases not matched to a gene. The CDR3: CASSLWGTGGSPLHF. CDR3 DNA sequence: TGTGCCAGCAGCTTATGGGGGACAGGAGGTTCACCCCTCCACTTT. Looking up the rest from reference TRBV7-8 and TRBJ1-6 gives the full variable domain: GAGVSQSPRYKVAKRGQDVALRCDPISGHVSLFWYQQALGQGPEFLTYFQNEAQLDKSGLPSDRFFAERPEGSVSTLKIQRTQQEDSAVYLCASSLWGTGGSPLHFGNGTRLTVT.